This T cell receptor beta chain was identified in a study of early stage breast cancer tumors. Study results and caveats: Enriched TCRB sequences shared across patients were mostly commonly generated sequences.

CDR3 size: 13 residues. V lost 3 bases to trimming and J lost 6 bases, with 12 bases between them. CDR1 and CDR2 (germline): KGHSH, LQKENI. Roughly 19-50 mg of tissue was diced for each tumor. In regard to this clone: The target antigen is unknown.

Here immunoSEQ multiplex PCR was the method, and the copy in TCRdb shows in-frame clones only, minus some. The sample lists several thousand clones, approximately 70% occurring once. The TCR sequence derives from a person aged 45-60 years with breast cancer. The chain carries TRBV18 and TRBJ2-7; D uncertain. The sequenced sample consisted of breast tumor tissue. This CDR3 is CASSPGPDGEQYF. CDR3 bases: TGTGCCAGCTCACCCGGACCAGACGGCGAGCAGTACTTC.